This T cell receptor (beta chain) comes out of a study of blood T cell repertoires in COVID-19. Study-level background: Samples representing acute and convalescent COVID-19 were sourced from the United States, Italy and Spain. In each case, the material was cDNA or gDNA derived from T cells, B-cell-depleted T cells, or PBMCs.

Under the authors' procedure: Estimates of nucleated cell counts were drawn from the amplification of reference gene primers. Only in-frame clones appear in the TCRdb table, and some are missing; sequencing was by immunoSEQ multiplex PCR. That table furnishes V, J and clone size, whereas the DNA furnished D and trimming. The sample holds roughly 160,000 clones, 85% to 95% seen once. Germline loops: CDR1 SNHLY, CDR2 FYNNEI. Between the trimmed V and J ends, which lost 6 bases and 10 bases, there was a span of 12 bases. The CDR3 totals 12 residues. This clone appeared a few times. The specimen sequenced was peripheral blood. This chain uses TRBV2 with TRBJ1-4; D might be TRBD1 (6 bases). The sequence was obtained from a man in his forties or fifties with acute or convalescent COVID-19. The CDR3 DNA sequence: TGTGCCAGCAGCGAGGGGGTGAGAAAACTGTTTTTT. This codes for CASSEGVRKLFF. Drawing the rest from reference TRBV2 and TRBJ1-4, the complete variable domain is EPEVTQTPSHQVTQMGQEVILRCVPISNHLYFYWYRQILGQKVEFLVSFYNNEISEKSEIFDDQFSVERPDGSNFTLKIRSTKLEDSAMYFCASSEGVRKLFFGSGTQLSVL.